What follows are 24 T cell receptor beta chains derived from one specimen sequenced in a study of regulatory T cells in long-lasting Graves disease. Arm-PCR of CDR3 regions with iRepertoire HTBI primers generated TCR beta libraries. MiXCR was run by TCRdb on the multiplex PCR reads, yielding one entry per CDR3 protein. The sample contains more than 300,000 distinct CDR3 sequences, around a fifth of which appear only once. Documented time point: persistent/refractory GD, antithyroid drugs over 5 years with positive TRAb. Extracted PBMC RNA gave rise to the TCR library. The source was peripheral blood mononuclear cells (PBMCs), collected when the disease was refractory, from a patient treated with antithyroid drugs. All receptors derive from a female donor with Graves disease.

The CDR3 region has the DNA TGTGCCAGCAGCTTAATGGGGGCCCCAGAGACCCAGTACTTC. Protein: CASSLMGAPETQYF. This chain connects TRBV7-9 to TRBJ2-5; tentative D call: TRBD1 (6 bases). Germline V CDR1 and CDR2: SEHNR, FQNEAQ (reference sequence). Deletions cut 2 bases from V and 4 bases from J, with 11 bases between. The CDR3 has 14 amino acids.

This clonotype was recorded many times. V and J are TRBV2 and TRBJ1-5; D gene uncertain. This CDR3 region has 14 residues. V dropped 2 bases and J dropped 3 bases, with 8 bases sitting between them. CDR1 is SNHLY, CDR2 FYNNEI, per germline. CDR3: CASSEWRDNQPQHF. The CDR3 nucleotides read TGTGCCAGCAGTGAATGGAGGGACAATCAGCCCCAGCATTTT.

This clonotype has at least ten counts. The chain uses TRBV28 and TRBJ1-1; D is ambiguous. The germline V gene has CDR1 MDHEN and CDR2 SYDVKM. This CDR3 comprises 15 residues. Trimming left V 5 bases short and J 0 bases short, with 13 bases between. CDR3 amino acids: CASSPTYSMNTEAFF. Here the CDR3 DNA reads TGTGCCAGCAGTCCCACCTACTCAATGAACACTGAAGCTTTCTTT.

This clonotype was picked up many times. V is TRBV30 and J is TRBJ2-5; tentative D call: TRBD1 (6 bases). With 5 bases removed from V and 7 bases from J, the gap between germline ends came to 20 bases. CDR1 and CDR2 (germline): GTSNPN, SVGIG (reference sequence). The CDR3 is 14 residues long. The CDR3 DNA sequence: TGTGCCTGGGGACAAAGGACAGCCTCAACGACCCAGTACTTC. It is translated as CAWGQRTASTTQYF. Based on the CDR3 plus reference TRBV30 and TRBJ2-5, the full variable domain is SQTIHQWPATLVQPVGSPLSLECTVEGTSNPNLYWYRQAAGRGLQLLFYSVGIGQISSEVPQNLSASRPQDRQFILSSKKLLLSDSGFYLCAWGQRTASTTQYFGPGTRLLVL.

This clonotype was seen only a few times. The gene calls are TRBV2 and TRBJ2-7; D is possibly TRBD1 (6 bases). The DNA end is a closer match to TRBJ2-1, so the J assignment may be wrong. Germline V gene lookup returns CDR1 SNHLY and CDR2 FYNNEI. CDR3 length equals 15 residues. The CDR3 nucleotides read TGTGCCAGCAGAGACAACAGGGTACTCCACAATGAGCAGTTCTTC. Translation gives CASRDNRVLHNEQFF.

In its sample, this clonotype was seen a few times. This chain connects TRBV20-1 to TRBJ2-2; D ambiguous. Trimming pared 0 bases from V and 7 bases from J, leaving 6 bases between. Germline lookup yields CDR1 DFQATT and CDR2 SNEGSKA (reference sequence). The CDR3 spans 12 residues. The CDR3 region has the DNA TGCAGTGCTAGAGAAGGATTCGGGGAGCTGTTTTTT. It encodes CSAREGFGELFF.

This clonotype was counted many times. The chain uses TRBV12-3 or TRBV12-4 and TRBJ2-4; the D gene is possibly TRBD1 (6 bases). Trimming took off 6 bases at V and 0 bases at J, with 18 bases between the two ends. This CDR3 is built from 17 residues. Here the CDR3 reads CASSSTGSALAKNIQYF. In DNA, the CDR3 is TGTGCCAGCAGCTCGACAGGTAGTGCCCTAGCCAAAAACATTCAGTACTTC.

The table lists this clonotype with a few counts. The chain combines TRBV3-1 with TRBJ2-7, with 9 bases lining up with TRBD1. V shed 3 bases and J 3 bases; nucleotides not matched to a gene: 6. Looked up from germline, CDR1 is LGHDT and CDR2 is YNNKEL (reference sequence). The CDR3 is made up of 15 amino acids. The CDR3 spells CASSQLETGGYEQYF. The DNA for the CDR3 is TGTGCCAGCAGCCAGCTCGAGACAGGGGGCTACGAGCAGTACTTC.

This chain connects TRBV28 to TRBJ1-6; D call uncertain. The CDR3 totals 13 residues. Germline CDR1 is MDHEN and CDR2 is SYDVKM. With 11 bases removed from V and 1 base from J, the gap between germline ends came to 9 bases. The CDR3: CASGGSYNSPLHF. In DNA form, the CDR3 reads TGTGCCTCCGGCGGGTCCTATAATTCACCCCTCCACTTT.

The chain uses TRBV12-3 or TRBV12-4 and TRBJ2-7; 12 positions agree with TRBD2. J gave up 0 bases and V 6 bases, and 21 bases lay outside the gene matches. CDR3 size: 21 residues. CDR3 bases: TGTGCCAGCAGCGCTCGGGTAGGGGTAGGCCTAGCGGGGGGGAGCTCCTACGAGCAGTACTTC. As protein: CASSARVGVGLAGGSSYEQYF.

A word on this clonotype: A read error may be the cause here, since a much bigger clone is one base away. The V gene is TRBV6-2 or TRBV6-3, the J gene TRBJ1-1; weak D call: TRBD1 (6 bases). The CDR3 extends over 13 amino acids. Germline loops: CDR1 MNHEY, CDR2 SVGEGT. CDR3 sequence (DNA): TGTGTCAGCCTCAGGGGTCTAAACACTGAAGCTTTCTTT. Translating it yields CVSLRGLNTEAFF.

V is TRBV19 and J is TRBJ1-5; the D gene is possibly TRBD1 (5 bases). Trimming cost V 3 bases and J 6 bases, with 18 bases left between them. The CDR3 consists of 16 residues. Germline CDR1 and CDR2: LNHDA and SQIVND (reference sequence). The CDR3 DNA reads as TGTGCCAGTAGTATCCCCAGTTGGGCAGGGACTCAGCCCCAGCATTTT. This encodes CASSIPSWAGTQPQHF.

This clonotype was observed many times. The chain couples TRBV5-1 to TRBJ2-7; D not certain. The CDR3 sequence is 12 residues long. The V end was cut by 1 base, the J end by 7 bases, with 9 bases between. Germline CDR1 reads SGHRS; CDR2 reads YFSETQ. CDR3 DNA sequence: TGCGCCAGCAGCTTGAAAGTTGGTGAGCAGTACTTC. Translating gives CASSLKVGEQYF. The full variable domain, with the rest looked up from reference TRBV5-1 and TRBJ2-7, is KAGVTQTPRYLIKTRGQQVTLSCSPISGHRSVSWYQQTPGQGLQFLFEYFSETQRNKGNFPGRFSGRQFSNSRSEMNVSTLELGDSALYLCASSLKVGEQYFGPGTRLTVT.

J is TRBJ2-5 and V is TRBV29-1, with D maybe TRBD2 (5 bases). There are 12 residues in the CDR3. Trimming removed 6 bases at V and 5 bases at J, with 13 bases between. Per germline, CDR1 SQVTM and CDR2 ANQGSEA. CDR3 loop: CSVSRGSETQYF. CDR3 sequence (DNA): TGCAGCGTAAGCAGAGGGAGTGAGACCCAGTACTTC. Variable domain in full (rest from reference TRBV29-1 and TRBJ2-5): SAVISQKPSRDICQRGTSLTIQCQVDSQVTMMFWYRQQPGQSLTLIATANQGSEATYESGFVIDKFPISRPNLTFSTLTVSNMSPEDSSIYLCSVSRGSETQYFGPGTRLLVL.

CDR3 nucleotide sequence: TGTGCCAGCAGCTTTCTTGCCGGGGAGCTGTTTTTT. Translation: CASSFLAGELFF. The chain uses TRBV7-2 and TRBJ2-2, with D unclear. This CDR3 is built from 12 residues. CDR1 and CDR2 from the germline V gene are SGHTA and FQGNSA. V lost 3 bases and J lost 6, with 5 bases in between.

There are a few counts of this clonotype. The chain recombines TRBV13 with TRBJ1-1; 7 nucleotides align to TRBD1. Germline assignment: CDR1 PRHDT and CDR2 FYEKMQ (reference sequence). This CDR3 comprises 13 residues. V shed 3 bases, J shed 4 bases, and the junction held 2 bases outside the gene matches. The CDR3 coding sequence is TGTGCCAGCAGCTTCTACAGGGGCACTGAAGCTTTCTTT. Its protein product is CASSFYRGTEAFF.

The CDR3, as DNA: TGCGCCAGCAGCCAAGTCCTGGGGGGACTAGCGCATGAAGAGCAGTACTTC. The encoded protein is CASSQVLGGLAHEEQYF. The rearrangement links TRBV4-1 to TRBJ2-7; TRBD2 aligns across 10 bases. This CDR3 has 17 residues. The germline V gene has CDR1 MGHRA and CDR2 YSYEKL. Trimming at V came to 1 base and at J to 7 bases, leaving 13 bases not matched to a gene.

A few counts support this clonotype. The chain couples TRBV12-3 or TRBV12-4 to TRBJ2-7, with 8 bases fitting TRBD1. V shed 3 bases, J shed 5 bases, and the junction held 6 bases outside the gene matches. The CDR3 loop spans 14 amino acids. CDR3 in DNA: TGTGCCAGCAGTTTTGCAGGGGGCACGGACGAGCAGTACTTC. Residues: CASSFAGGTDEQYF.

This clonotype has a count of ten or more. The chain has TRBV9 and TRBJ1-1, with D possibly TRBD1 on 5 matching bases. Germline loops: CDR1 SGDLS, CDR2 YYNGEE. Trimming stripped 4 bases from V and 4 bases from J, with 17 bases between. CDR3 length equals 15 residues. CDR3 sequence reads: CASSPYGGRGTEAFF. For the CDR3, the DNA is TGTGCCAGCAGCCCCTACGGAGGGAGGGGCACTGAAGCTTTCTTT.

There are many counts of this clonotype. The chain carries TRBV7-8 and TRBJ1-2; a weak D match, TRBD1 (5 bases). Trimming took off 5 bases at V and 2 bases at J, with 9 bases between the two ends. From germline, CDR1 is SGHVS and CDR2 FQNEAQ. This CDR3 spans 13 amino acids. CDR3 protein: CASSGDRNYGYTF. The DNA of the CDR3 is TGTGCCAGCAGCGGCGACAGAAACTATGGCTACACCTTC.

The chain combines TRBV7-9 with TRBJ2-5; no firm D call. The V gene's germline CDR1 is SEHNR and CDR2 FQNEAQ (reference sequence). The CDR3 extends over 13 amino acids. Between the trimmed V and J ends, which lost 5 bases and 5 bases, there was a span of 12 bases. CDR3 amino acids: CASSTHLRETQYF. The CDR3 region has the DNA TGTGCCAGCAGCACGCACCTGAGGGAGACCCAGTACTTC.

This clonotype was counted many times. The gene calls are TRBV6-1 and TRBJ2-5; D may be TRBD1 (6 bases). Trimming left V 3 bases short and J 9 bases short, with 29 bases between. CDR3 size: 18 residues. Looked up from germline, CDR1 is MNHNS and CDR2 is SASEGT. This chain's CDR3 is CASSDHIRDGQKRAAQYF. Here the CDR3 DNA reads TGTGCCAGCAGTGATCATATACGGGACGGACAGAAGAGAGCGGCCCAGTACTTC.

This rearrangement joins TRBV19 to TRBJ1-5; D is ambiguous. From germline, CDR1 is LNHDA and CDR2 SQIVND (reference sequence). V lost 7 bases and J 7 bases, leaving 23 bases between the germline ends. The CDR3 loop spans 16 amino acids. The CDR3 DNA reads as TGTGCCAGTACCATAACGATGCGGGAAGCGGGACAGCCCCAGCATTTT. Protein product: CASTITMREAGQPQHF.

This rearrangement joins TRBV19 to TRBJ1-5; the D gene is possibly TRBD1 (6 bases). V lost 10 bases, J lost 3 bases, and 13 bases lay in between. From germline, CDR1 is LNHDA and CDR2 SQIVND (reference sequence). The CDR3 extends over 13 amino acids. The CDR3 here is CATADRDNQPQHF. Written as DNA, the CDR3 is TGTGCCACCGCGGACAGAGACAATCAGCCCCAGCATTTT.